A single count supports the clone carrying this T cell receptor beta chain. Its antigen remains unknown. Every immunoSEQ plate was one replicate of a subset's evenly spread DNA. Only in-frame clones appear in the TCRdb table, and some are missing; sequencing was by immunoSEQ multiplex PCR. Of around 1.9 million clones in the sample, roughly 93% were seen once. Naivety among CD8 cells was defined by CD45RO negativity and positive CCR7 selection, thereby excluding terminally differentiated effector memory CD45RA+ cells. Those who donated were healthy HIV-negative adults, with no recent acute infections or vaccinations reported. The sample comes from a study of shared clonotypes between healthy human individuals. The CDR3 totals 15 residues. Germline CDR1 MNHEY, CDR2 SMNVEV (reference sequence). Trimming stripped 0 bases from V and 8 bases from J, with 14 bases between. The study, taken as a whole, reports: Unshared clonotypes carried lower generation probabilities than those common to all four donors.

The chain couples TRBV27 to TRBJ2-1; D is uncertain. Sequencing input: naive CD8+ T cells from PBMCs. The TCR was taken from a man aged 18 to 29 in good health. Some clones in this sample may be carry-over from other donors' samples. CDR3 loop: CASSLSIGSGHEQFF. CDR3 in DNA: TGTGCCAGCAGTTTATCTATAGGGTCGGGCCATGAGCAGTTCTTC.